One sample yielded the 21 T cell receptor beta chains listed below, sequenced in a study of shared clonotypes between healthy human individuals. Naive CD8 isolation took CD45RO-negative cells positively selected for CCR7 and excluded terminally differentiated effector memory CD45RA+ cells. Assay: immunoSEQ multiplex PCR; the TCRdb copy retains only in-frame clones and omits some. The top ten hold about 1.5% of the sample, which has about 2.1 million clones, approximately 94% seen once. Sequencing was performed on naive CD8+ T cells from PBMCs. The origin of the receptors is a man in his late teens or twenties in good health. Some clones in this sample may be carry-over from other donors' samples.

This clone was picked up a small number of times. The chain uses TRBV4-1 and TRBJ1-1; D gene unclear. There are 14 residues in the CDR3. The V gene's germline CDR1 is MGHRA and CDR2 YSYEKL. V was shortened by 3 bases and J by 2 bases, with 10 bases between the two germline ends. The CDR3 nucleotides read TGCGCCAGCAGCCACCCGGACGGAAACACTGAAGCTTTCTTT. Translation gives CASSHPDGNTEAFF.

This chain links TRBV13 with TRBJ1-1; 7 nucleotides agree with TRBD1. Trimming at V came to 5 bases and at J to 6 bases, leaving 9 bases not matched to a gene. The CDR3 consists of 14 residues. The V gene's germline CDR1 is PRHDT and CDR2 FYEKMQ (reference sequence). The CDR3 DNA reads TGTGCCAGCAGCCCCCTCGAACAGGGGTCTGAAGCTTTCTTT. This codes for CASSPLEQGSEAFF.

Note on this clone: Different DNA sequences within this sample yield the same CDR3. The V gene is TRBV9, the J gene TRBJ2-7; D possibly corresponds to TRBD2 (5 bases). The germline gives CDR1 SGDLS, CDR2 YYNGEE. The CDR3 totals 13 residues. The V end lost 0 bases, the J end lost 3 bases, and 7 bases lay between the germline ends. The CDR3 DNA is TGTGCCAGCAGCGTAGACGGGAACTACGAGCAGTACTTC. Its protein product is CASSVDGNYEQYF.

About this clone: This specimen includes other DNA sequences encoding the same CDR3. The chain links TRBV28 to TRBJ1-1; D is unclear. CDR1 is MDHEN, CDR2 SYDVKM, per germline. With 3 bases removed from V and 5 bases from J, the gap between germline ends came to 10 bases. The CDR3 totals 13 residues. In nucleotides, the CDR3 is TGTGCCAGCAGTTTGGGTCCGGGGACTGAAGCTTTCTTT. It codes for CASSLGPGTEAFF.

The CDR3 loop reads CASSLSGNLQPQHF. DNA for the CDR3: TGTGCCAGCAGTTTATCAGGTAATCTTCAGCCCCAGCATTTT. This chain uses TRBV28 with TRBJ1-5; D remains ambiguous. Germline V gives CDR1 MDHEN, CDR2 SYDVKM. The length of the CDR3 is 14 residues. V was cut by 1 base and J by 6 bases, with 10 bases left in between.

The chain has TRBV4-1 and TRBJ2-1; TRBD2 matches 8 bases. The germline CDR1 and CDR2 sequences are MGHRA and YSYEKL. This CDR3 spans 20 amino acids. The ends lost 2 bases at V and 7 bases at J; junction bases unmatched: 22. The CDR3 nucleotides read TGCGCCAGCAGCCAATCGACTGCCTCGGGACTAGGGAACGTACGGAATGAGCAGTTCTTC. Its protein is CASSQSTASGLGNVRNEQFF.

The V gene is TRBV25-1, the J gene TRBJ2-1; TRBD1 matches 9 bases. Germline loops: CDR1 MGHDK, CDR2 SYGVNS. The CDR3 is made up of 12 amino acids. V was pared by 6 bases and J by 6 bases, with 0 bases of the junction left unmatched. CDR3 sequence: CASRDRGNEQFF. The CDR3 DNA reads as TGTGCCAGCAGGGACAGGGGCAATGAGCAGTTCTTC.

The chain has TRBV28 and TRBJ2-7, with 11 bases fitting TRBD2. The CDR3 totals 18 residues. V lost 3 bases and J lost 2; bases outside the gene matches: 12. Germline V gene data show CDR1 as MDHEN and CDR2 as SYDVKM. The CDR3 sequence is CASSFEKGLAVSTYEQYF. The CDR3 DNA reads TGTGCCAGCAGTTTCGAGAAGGGACTAGCGGTATCGACCTACGAGCAGTACTTC.

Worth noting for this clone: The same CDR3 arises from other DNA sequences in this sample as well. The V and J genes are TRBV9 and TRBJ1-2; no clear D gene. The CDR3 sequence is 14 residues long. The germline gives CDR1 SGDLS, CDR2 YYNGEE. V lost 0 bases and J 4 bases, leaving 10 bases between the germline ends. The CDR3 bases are TGTGCCAGCAGCGTAGGTGACACGGGCTATGGCTACACCTTC. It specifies CASSVGDTGYGYTF.

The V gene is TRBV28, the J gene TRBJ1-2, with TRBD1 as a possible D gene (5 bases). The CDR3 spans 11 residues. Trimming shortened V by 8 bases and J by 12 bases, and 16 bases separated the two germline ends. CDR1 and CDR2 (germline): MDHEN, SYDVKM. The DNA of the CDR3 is TGTGCCAGCCGGGTTCAGGGAGTACACACCTTC. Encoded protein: CASRVQGVHTF.

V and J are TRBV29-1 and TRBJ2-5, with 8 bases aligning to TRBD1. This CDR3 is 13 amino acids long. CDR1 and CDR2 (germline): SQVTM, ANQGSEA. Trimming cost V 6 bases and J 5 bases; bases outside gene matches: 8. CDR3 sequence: CSVTRGRRETQYF. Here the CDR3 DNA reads TGCAGCGTAACCAGGGGGCGACGGGAGACCCAGTACTTC.

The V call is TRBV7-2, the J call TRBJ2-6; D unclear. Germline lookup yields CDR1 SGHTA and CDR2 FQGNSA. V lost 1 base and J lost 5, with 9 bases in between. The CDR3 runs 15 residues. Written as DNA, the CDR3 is TGTGCCAGCAGCTTAGATCTTGGCTGGGCCAACGTCCTGACTTTC. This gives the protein CASSLDLGWANVLTF. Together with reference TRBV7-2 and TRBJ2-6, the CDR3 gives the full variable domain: GAGVSQSPSNKVTEKGKDVELRCDPISGHTALYWYRQSLGQGLEFLIYFQGNSAPDKSGLPSDRFSAERTGGSVSTLTIQRTQQEDSAVYLCASSLDLGWANVLTFGAGSRLTVL.

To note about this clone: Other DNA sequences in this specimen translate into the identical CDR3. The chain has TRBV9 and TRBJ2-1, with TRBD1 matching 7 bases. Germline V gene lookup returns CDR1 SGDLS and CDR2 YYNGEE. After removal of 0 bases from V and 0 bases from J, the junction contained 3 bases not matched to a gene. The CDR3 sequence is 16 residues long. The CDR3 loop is CASSVARGSSYNEQFF. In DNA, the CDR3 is TGTGCCAGCAGCGTAGCCAGGGGGAGCTCCTACAATGAGCAGTTCTTC.

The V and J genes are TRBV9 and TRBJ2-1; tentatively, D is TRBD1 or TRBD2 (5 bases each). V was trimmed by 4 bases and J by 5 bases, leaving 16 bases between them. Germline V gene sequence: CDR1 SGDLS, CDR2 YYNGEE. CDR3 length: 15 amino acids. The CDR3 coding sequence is TGTGCCAGCAGCATATCCGGGACCATTAACAATGAGCAGTTCTTC. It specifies CASSISGTINNEQFF.

This CDR3 is CASRAGGKTQYF. In DNA, the CDR3 is TGTGCCAGCAGGGCAGGGGGAAAGACCCAGTACTTC. The chain uses TRBV6-5 and TRBJ2-5, with 7 positions matching TRBD1. This CDR3 contains 12 residues. Germline V lookup: CDR1 MNHEY, CDR2 SVGAGI. Trimming removed 6 bases from V and 6 bases from J; junction bases left unmatched: 4.

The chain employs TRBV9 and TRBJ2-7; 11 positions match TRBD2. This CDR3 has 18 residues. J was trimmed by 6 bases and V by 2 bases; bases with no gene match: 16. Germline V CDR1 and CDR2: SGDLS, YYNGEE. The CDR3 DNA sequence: TGTGCCAGCAGCGTCCGTGGGACTAGCGGTAACGGGATGGGCGAGCAGTACTTC. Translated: CASSVRGTSGNGMGEQYF.

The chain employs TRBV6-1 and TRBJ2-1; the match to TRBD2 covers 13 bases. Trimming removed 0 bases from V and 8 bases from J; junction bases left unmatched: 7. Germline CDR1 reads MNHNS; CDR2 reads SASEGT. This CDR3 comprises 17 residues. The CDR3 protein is CASSEAGLAGVGYEQFF. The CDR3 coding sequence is TGTGCCAGCAGTGAAGCCGGACTAGCGGGGGTAGGCTATGAGCAGTTCTTC.

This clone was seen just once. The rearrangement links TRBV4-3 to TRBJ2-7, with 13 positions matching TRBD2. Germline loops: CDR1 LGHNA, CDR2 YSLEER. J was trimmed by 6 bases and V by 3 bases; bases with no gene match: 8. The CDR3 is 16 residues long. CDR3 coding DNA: TGCGCCAGCAGCCACTCGAGGACTAGCGGGAGTGTCGAGCAGTACTTC. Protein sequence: CASSHSRTSGSVEQYF.

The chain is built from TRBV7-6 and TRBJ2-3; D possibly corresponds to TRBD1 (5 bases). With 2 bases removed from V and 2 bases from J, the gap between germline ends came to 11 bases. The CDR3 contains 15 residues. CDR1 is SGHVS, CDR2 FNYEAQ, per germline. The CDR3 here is CASSLSPGYTDTQYF. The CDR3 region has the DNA TGTGCCAGCAGCTTATCTCCAGGGTACACAGATACGCAGTATTTT.

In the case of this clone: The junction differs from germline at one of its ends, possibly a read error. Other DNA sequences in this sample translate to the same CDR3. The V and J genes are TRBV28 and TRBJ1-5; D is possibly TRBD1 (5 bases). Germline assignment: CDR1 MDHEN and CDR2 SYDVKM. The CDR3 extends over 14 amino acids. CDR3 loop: CASGWGNSNQPQHF. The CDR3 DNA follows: TGTGCCAGCGGTTGGGGGAATAGCAATCAGCCTCAGCATTTT.

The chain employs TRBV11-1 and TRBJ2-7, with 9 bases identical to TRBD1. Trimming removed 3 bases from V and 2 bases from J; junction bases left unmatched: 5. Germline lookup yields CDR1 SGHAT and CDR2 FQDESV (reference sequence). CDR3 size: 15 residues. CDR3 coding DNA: TGTGCCAGCAGCTTGGGACAGGGTAGGACCTACGAGCAGTACTTC. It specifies CASSLGQGRTYEQYF.